This is a list of T cell receptor beta chains from one sample in a study of cytomegalovirus exposure and HLA in healthy donors. The protocol was immunoSEQ multiplex PCR, while the TCRdb copy is restricted to in-frame clones and leaves out a portion. The sample includes 190,000 or so clones, under 85% of them seen just once. Material for sequencing was PBMCs. These receptor sequences come from a woman in her fifties or sixties in good health and CMV-seropositive. CDR3s leave out the opening cysteine and the closing phenylalanine or tryptophan.

CDR3	V	J
ASSLKRGGSGANVLT	TRBV7-2	TRBJ2-6
ASSFDRGSHNEQF	TRBV11-2	TRBJ2-1
ASSFDSGRGAEAF	TRBV7-2	TRBJ1-1
ASSRTGGQETQY	TRBV5-4	TRBJ2-5
ASGPDTPGTDTQY	TRBV5-1	TRBJ2-3
ASSPQGHHSYEQY	TRBV27	TRBJ2-7
ASSLATGTTETQY	TRBV11-2	TRBJ2-5
ASSRSSVNTEAF	TRBV5-1	TRBJ1-1
ASRDRGRNYGYT	TRBV19	TRBJ1-2
ASSEGRRSEQF	TRBV2	TRBJ2-1
ASSLRLAGAGGDTQY	TRBV27	TRBJ2-3
ASSLTGGDEKLF	TRBV6-5	TRBJ1-4
ASSYRRGRDEQY	TRBV28	TRBJ2-7
ASSLTMVAGGHNEQF	TRBV7-3	TRBJ2-1
ASSPRGLAGGSYEQY	TRBV18	TRBJ2-7
ASSSPTRYHEQY	TRBV5-1	TRBJ2-7
ASSFSTGINYGYT	TRBV27	TRBJ1-2
ASSLFRASTDTQY	TRBV5-1	TRBJ2-3
ASSLAQGTEAF	TRBV27	TRBJ1-1
ASSLAQMNYEQY	TRBV5-1	TRBJ2-7
ASSDDRNSGNTIY	TRBV6-6	TRBJ1-3
ASSFQGGNQPQH	TRBV7-8	TRBJ1-5
ASRGLAGGDYEQY	TRBV6-1	TRBJ2-7
ASSSIRQGTEAF	TRBV7-2	TRBJ1-1
ASSPGNQGGELF	TRBV18	TRBJ2-2
ASSPVCGPSPYEQY	TRBV23-1	TRBJ2-7
ASRLAGGDTGELF	TRBV27	TRBJ2-2
ASTDRVGTGELF	TRBV27	TRBJ2-2
ASSIRGGASETQY	TRBV19	TRBJ2-5
ASSSSGGNTGELF	TRBV13	TRBJ2-2
ASSSGHSNEKLF	TRBV5-1	TRBJ1-4
ASSFDRVSPLH	TRBV6-6	TRBJ1-6
SSSSGGGGYT	TRBV7-9	TRBJ1-2
ASSLAGPTGANVLT	TRBV19	TRBJ2-6
ASSLDNQSTDTQY	TRBV5-1	TRBJ2-3
ASTIRGDGYT	TRBV19	TRBJ1-2
ASSDRGYEQY	TRBV5-4	TRBJ2-7
ASPPGRGNTEAF	TRBV18	TRBJ1-1
ASSQVFGGQLSYEQY	TRBV4-1	.
ASSGGAGTATKNIQY	TRBV27	TRBJ2-4
ASSLTVNRGMAYEQY	TRBV5-4	TRBJ2-7
ASSPRVWTEAF	TRBV7-8	TRBJ1-1
SAARYEQY	TRBV20-1	TRBJ2-7
ASTPPSLNTEAF	TRBV28	TRBJ1-1
ASSPGTGLRTGELF	TRBV5-8	TRBJ2-2
ASPGSGEPGSPLH	TRBV30	TRBJ1-6
ASSLVGETQY	TRBV7-9	TRBJ2-5
ASSQAGGREQY	TRBV18	.
ASSLATGSSNQPQH	TRBV7-2	TRBJ1-5
ASIHRDSAGGYT	TRBV19	TRBJ1-2
ASSQSDRTPSRYEQY	TRBV7-9	.
ASSSDRYSGNTIY	TRBV6-5	TRBJ1-3
ASSEAATSNEKLF	TRBV2	TRBJ1-4